This T cell receptor beta chain was obtained from a study of blood T cell repertoires in COVID-19. Overall study: Samples taken during acute and convalescent COVID-19 were collected in the United States, Italy and Spain.

Per the original data handling: The authors estimated nucleated cell counts from reference gene primer amplification. The table came from immunoSEQ multiplex PCR; TCRdb's copy has only in-frame clones and leaves some out. V and J calls plus clone size are reproduced from that table; the DNA served to infer D and trimming. The data contain approximately 75,000 clones, around 88% of them seen just once; the ten biggest clones take up 0.55% to 0.75%. The V end lost 0 bases, the J end lost 10 bases, and 16 bases lay between the germline ends. Germline loops: CDR1 MNHEY, CDR2 SVGAGI. The CDR3 sequence is 16 residues long.

The sample taken for sequencing was peripheral blood. The V call is TRBV6-5, the J call TRBJ1-6; no reliable D call. This TCR was recovered from a man in his 60s with acute or convalescent COVID-19. Here the CDR3 DNA reads TGTGCCAGCAGTTACTCGAATGGGCCAGCTGGATCACCCCTCCACTTT. This encodes CASSYSNGPAGSPLHF.